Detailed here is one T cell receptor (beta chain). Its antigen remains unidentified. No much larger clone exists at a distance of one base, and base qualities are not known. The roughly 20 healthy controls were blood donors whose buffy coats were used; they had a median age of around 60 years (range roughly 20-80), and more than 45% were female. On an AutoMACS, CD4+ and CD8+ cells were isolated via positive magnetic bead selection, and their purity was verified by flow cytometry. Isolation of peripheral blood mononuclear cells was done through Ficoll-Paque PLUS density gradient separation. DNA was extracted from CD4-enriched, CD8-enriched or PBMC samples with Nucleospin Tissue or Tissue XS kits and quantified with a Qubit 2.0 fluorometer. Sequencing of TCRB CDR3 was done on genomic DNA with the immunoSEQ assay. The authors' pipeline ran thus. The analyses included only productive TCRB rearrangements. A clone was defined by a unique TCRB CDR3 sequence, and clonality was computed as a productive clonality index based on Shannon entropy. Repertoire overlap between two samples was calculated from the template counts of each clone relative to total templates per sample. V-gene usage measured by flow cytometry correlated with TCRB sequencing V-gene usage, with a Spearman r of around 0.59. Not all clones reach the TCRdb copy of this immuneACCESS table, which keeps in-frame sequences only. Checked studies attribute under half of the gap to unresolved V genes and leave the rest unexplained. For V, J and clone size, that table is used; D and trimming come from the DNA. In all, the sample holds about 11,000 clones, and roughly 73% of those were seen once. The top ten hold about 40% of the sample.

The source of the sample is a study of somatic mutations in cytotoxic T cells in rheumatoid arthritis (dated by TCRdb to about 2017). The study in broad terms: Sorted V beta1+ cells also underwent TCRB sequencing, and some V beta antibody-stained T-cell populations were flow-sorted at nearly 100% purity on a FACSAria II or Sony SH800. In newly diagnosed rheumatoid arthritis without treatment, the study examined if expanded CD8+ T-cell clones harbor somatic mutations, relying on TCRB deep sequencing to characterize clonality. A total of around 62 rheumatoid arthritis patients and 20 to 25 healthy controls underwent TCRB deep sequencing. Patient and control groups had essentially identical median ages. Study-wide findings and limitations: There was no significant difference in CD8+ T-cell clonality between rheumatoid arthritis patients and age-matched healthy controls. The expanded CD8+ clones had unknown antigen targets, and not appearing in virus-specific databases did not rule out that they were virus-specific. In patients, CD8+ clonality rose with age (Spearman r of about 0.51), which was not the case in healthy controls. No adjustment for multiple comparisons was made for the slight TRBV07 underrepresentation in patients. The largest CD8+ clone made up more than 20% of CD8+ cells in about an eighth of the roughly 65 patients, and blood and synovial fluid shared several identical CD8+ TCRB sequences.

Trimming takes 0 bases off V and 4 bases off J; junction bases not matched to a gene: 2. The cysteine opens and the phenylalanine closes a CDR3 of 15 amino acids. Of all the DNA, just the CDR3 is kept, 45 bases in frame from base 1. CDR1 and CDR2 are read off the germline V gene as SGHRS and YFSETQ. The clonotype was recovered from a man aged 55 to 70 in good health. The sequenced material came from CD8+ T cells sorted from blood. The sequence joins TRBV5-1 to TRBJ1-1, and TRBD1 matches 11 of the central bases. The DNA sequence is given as TGCGCCAGCAGCTTGGAGGGGACAGGGGGCACTGAAGCTTTCTTT. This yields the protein CASSLEGTGGTEAFF.